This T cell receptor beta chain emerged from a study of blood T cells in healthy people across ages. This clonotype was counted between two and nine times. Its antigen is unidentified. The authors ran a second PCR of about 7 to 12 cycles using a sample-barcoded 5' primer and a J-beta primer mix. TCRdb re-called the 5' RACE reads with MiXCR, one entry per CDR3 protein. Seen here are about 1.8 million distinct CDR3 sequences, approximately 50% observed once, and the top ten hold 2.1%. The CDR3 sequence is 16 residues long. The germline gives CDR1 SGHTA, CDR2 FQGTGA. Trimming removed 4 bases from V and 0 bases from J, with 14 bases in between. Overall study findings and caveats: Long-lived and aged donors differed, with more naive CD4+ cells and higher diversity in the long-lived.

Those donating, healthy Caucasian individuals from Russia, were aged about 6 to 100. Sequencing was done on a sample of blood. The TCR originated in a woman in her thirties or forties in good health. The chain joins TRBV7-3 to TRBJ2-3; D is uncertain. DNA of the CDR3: TGTGCCAGCAGCTCCATTGGGAATCCTAGCACAGATACGCAGTATTTT. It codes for CASSSIGNPSTDTQYF.